This T cell receptor (beta chain) was sequenced in a study of cytomegalovirus exposure and HLA in healthy donors. Study-wide context: Earlier results showed roughly 120 million unique TCR beta sequences derived from approximately 180 million T cells.

The CDR3 consists of 16 residues. CDR1 and CDR2 from the germline V gene are LNHDA and SQIVND (reference sequence). Trimming at V came to 2 bases and at J to 6 bases, leaving 6 bases not matched to a gene. The PCR ran on 60 Vbeta and 13 Jbeta primers. Generated by immunoSEQ multiplex PCR, the TCRdb table keeps only in-frame clones and is missing some. Altogether about 150,000 clones are present, almost 80% being singletons, with the ten largest covering under 0.8%. On this clone: Its antigen is still unknown.

Notes on the study in general: Analysis performed later showed TCR beta chains linked to HLA being more clonally expanded than equally common others. Most TCR beta V segments were productive about 87% or about 30% of the time in an earlier analysis. TRBV6-2, TRBV6-3 and some other V segments were unresolvable in 87-base-pair reads.

Sample: PBMCs. This receptor was identified in a male donor in good health and CMV-seronegative. V usage is TRBV19 and J usage is TRBJ2-3, with 12 bases aligning to TRBD2. The CDR3 loop reads CASSIRGLAGRDTQYF. The CDR3 nucleotides read TGTGCCAGTAGTATAAGAGGACTAGCGGGAAGGGATACGCAGTATTTT. The complete variable domain, with remaining parts taken from reference TRBV19 and TRBJ2-3, reads DGGITQSPKYLFRKEGQNVTLSCEQNLNHDAMYWYRQDPGQGLRLIYYSQIVNDFQKGDIAEGYSVSREKKESFPLTVTSAQKNPTAFYLCASSIRGLAGRDTQYFGPGTRLTVL.